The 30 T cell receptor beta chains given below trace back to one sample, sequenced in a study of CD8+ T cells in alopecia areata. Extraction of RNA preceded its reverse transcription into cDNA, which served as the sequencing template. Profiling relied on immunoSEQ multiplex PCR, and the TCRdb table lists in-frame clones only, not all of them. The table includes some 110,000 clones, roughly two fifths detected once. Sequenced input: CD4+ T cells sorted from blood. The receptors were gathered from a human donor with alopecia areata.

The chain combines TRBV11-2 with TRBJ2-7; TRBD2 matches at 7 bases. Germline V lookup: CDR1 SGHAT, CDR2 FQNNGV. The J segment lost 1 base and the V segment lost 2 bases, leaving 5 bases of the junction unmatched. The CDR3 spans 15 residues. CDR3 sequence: CASSLMGGASYEQYF. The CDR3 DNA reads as TGTGCCAGCAGCTTAATGGGAGGGGCTTCCTACGAGCAGTACTTC.

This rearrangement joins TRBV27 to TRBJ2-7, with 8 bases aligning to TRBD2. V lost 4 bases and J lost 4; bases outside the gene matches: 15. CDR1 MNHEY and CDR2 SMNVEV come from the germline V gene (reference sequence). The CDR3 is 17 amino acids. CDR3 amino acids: CASSWIAGSADAYEQYF. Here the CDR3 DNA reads TGTGCCAGCAGTTGGATAGCGGGGAGCGCAGACGCGTACGAGCAGTACTTC.

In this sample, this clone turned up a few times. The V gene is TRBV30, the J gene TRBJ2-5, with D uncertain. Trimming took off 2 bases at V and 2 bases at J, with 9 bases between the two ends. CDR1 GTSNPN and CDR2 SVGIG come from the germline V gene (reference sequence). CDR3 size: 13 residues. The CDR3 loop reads CAWSRRFQETQYF. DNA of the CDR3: TGTGCCTGGAGTCGACGGTTTCAAGAGACCCAGTACTTC.

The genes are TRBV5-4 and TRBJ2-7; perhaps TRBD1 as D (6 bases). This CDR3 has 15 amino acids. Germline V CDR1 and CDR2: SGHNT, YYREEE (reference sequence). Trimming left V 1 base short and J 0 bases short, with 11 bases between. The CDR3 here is CASSLKQGRSYEQYF. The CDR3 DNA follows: TGTGCCAGCAGCTTGAAACAGGGACGCTCCTACGAGCAGTACTTC.

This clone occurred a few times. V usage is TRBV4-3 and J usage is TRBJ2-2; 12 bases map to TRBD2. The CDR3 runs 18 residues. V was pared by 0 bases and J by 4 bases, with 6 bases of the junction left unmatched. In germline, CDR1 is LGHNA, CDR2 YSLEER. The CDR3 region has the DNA TGCGCCAGCAGCCAAGATCCGACTAGCGGGGGACTCACCGGGGAGCTGTTTTTT. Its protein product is CASSQDPTSGGLTGELFF.

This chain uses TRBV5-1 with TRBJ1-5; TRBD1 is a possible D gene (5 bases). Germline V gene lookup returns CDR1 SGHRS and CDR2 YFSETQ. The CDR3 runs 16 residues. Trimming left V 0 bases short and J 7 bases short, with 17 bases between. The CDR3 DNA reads TGCGCCAGCAGCTTGGTCCCAGGGAGCCAAGGCCAGCCCCAGCATTTT. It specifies CASSLVPGSQGQPQHF.

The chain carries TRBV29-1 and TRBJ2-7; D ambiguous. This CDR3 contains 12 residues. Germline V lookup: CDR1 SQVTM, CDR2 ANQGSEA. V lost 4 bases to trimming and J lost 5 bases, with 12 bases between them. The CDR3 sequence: CSVGVGSHEQYF. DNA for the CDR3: TGCAGCGTTGGAGTGGGTTCCCACGAGCAGTACTTC.

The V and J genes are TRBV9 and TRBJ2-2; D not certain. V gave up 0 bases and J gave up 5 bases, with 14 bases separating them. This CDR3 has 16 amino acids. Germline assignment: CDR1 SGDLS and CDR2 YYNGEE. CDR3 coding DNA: TGTGCCAGCAGCGTAGTACCCTCAAGTCTGACCGGGGAGCTGTTTTTT. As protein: CASSVVPSSLTGELFF. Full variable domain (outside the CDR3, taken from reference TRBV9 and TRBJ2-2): DSGVTQTPKHLITATGQRVTLRCSPRSGDLSVYWYQQSLDQGLQFLIQYYNGEERAKGNILERFSAQQFPDLHSELNLSSLELGDSALYFCASSVVPSSLTGELFFGEGSRLTVL.

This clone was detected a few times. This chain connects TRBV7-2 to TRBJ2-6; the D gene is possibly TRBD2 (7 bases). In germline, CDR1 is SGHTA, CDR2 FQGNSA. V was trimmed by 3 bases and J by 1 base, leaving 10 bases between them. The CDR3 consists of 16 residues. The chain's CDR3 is CASSLGGLSGANVLTF. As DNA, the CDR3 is TGTGCCAGCAGCTTGGGGGGGCTATCTGGGGCCAACGTCCTGACTTTC.

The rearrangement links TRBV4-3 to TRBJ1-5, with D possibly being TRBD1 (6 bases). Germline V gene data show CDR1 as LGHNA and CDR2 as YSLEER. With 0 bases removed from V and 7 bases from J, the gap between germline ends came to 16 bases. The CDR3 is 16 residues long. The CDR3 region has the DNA TGCGCCAGCAGCCAAGACGCTTTAGGGGGAGGACAGCCCCAGCATTTT. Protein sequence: CASSQDALGGGQPQHF.

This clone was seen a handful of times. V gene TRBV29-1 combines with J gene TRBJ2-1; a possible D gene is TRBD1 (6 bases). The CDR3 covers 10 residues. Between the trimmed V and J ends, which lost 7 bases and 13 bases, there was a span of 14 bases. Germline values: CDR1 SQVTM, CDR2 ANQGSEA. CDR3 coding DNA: TGCAGCGCAGAACAGGGATACCAGTTCTTC. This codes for CSAEQGYQFF.

CDR3 sequence (DNA): TGTGCCAGCAGTGTCGGGACAGCAAACACCGGGGAGCTGTTTTTT. Its translation: CASSVGTANTGELFF. V and J are TRBV2 and TRBJ2-2; 7 positions agree with TRBD1. The CDR3 spans 15 residues. Germline CDR1 reads SNHLY; CDR2 reads FYNNEI. The junction had 4 bases not matched to a gene; V was cut back by 4 bases and J by 2 bases. Full variable domain (outside the CDR3, taken from reference TRBV2 and TRBJ2-2): EPEVTQTPSHQVTQMGQEVILRCVPISNHLYFYWYRQILGQKVEFLVSFYNNEISEKSEIFDDQFSVERPDGSNFTLKIRSTKLEDSAMYFCASSVGTANTGELFFGEGSRLTVL.

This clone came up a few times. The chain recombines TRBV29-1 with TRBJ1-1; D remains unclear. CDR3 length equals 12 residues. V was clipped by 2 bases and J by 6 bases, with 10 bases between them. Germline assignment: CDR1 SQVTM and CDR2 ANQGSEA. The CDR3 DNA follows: TGCAGCGTTGAACTCAGGCGGGCTGAAGCTTTCTTT. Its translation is CSVELRRAEAFF.

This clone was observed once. The CDR3 sequence is CASSDTYYGYTF. The CDR3 nucleotides read TGTGCCAGCAGTGACACATACTATGGCTACACCTTC. The J gene is TRBJ1-2, the V gene TRBV6-5; D unresolved. The CDR3 runs to 12 residues. Germline V gives CDR1 MNHEY, CDR2 SVGAGI. Deletions cut 5 bases from V and 3 bases from J, with 7 bases between.

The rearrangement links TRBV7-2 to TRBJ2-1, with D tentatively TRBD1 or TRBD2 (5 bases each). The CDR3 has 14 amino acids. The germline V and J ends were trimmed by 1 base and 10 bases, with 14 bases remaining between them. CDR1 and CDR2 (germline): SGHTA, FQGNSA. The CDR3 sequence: CASSLEFSGQEQFF. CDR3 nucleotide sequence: TGTGCCAGCAGCTTAGAGTTCTCGGGGCAGGAGCAGTTCTTC.

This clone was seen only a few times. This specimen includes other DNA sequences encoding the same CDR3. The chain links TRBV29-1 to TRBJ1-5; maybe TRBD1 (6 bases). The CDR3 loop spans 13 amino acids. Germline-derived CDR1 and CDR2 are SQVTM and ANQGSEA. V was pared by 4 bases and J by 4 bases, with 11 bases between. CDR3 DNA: TGCAGCGTTGTGGAAGGGGGGAATCAGCCCCAGCATTTT. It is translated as CSVVEGGNQPQHF.

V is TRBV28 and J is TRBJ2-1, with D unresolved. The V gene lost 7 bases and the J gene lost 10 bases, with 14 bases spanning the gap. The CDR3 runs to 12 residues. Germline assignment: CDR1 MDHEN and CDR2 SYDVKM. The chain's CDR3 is CASKSGVREQFF. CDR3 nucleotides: TGTGCCAGCAAATCTGGGGTTAGGGAGCAGTTCTTC.

Here the CDR3 DNA reads TGCAGCGCCGGGGACAGGGGGCTGTACAATGAGCAGTTCTTC. It is translated as CSAGDRGLYNEQFF. The genes are TRBV29-1 and TRBJ2-1; 12 nucleotides agree with TRBD1. The trim removed 7 bases at V and 4 bases at J, leaving 5 bases unmatched. The CDR3 runs 14 residues. CDR1 is SQVTM, CDR2 ANQGSEA, per germline.

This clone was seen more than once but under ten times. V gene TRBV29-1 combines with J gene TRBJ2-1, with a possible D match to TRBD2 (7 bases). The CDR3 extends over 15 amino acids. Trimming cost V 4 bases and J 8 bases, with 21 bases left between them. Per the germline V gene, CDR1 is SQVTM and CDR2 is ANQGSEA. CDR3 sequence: CSVASPGGAGYEQFF. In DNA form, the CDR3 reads TGCAGCGTTGCCTCCCCGGGGGGCGCGGGCTATGAGCAGTTCTTC.

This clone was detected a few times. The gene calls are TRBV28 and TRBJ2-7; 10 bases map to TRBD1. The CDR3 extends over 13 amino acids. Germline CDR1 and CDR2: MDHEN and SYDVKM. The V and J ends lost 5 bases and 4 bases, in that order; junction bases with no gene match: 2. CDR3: CASSRDRGYEQYF. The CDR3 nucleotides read TGTGCCAGCAGTCGGGACAGGGGATACGAGCAGTACTTC.

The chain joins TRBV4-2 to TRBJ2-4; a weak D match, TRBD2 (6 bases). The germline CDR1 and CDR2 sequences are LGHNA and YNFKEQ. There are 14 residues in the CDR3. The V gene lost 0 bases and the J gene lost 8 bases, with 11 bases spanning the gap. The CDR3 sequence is CASSQDRGGDIQYF. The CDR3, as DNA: TGTGCCAGCAGCCAAGATCGGGGAGGAGACATTCAGTACTTC.

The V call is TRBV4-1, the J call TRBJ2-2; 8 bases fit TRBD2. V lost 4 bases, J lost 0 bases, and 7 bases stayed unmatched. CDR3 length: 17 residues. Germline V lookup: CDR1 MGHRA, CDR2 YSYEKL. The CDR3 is CASSLPRGGANTGELFF. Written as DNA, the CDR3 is TGCGCCAGCAGCCTACCCCGGGGGGGAGCGAACACCGGGGAGCTGTTTTTT.

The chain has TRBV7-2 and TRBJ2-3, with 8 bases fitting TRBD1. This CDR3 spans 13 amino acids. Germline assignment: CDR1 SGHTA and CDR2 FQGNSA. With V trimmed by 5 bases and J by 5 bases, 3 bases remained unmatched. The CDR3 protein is CASSGQGGDTQYF. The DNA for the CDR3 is TGTGCCAGCAGCGGACAGGGTGGAGATACGCAGTATTTT.

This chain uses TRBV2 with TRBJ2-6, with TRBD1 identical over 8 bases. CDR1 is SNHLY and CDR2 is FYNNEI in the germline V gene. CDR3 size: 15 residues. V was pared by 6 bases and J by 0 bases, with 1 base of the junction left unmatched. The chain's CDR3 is CASRGTGSGANVLTF. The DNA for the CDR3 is TGTGCCAGCAGGGGGACAGGCTCTGGGGCCAACGTCCTGACTTTC.

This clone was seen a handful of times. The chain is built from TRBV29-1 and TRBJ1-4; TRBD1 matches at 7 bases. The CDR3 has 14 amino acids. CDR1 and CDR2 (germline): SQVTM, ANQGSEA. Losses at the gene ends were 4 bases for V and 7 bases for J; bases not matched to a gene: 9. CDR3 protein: CSVVQGGRGEKLFF. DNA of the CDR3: TGCAGCGTTGTTCAGGGGGGGCGCGGTGAAAAACTGTTTTTT.

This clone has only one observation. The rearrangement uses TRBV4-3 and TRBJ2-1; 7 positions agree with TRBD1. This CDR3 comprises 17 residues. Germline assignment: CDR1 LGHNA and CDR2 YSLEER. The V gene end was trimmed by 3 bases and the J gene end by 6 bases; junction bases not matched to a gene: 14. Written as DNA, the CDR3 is TGCGCCAGCAGCCAGGCCATTTTCGGATCAGGGGGCAATGAGCAGTTCTTC. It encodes CASSQAIFGSGGNEQFF.

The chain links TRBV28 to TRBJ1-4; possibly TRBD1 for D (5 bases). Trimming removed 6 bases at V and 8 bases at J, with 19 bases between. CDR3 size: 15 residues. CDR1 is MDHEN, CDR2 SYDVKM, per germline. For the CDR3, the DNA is TGTGCCAGCAGCCCCGCGATTGGGGGTTGGGAAAAACTGTTTTTT. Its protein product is CASSPAIGGWEKLFF. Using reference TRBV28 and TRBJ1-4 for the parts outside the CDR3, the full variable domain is DVKVTQSSRYLVKRTGEKVFLECVQDMDHENMFWYRQDPGLGLRLIYFSYDVKMKEKGDIPEGYSVSREKKERFSLILESASTNQTSMYLCASSPAIGGWEKLFFGSGTQLSVL.

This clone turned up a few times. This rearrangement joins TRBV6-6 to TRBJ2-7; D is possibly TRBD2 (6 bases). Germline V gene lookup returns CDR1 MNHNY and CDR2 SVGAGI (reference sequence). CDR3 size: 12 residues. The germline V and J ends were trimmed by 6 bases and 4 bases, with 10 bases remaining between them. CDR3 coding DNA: TGTGCCAGCAGCCGACTAGGATACGAGCAGTACTTC. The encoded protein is CASSRLGYEQYF.

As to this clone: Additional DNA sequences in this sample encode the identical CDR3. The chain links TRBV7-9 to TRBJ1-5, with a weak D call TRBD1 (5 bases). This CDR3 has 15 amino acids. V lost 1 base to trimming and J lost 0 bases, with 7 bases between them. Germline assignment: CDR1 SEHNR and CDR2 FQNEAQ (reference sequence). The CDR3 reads CASSLGGYSNQPQHF. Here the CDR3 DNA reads TGTGCCAGCAGCTTAGGGGGGTATAGCAATCAGCCCCAGCATTTT.

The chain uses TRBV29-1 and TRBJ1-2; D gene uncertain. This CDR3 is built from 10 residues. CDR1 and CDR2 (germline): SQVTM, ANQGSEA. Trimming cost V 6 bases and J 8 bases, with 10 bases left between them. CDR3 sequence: CSVGEPGYTF. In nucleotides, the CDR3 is TGCAGCGTGGGAGAGCCAGGCTACACCTTC.